This T cell receptor beta chain was retrieved from a study of T cells in Graves' hyperthyroidism and ophthalmopathy. Overall study: Pretreatment peripheral blood was obtained at initial diagnosis. Notes on the study in general: Ophthalmopathy got predicted by the model a median 6.5 months before its onset. Appearing also in blood were most of the thyroid clonotypes expanded above 0.001.

Amplification yielded TCR beta CDR3 regions, with RNA transcripts as the source. The TCR CDR3 first-round RT-PCR relied on the HTBI primer set. MiXCR was run by TCRdb on the multiplex PCR reads, yielding one entry per CDR3 protein. The data hold more than 350,000 distinct CDR3 sequences, with about 18% observed a single time. This clonotype was picked up many times. Its target is not known. This TCR came from a woman younger than 45 with Graves' hyperthyroidism that later progressed to Graves' ophthalmopathy. Material for sequencing was blood.

The DNA for the CDR3 is TGTGCCAGCAGTCTCGGGACAGCAGGTCCAGGGAACACTGAAGCTTTCTTT. Protein product: CASSLGTAGPGNTEAFF. The rearrangement joins TRBV28 to TRBJ1-1; 7 positions agree with TRBD1. This CDR3 is 17 amino acids long. V lost 5 bases, J lost 1 base, and 13 bases stayed unmatched. CDR1 is MDHEN and CDR2 is SYDVKM in the germline V gene.